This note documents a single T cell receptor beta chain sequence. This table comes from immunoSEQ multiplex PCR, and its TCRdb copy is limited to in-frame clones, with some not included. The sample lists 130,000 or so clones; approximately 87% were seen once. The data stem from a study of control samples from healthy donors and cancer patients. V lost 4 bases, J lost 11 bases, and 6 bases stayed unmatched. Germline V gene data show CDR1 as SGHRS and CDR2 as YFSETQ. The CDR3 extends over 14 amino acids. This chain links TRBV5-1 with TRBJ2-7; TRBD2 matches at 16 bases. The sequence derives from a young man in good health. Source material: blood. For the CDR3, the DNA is TGCGCCAGCAGCACCGGGACTAGCGGGGGGGCTGAGTACTTC. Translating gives CASSTGTSGGAEYF.